This is a list of T cell receptor beta chains from one sample in a study of response to subunit inactivated influenza vaccine. TCRdb itself ran the RT-PCR reads through MiXCR, one entry per CDR3 protein. This table holds just over 300,000 distinct CDR3 sequences, 22% found once. The sample was PBMCs from blood, taken less than 22 months after vaccination. Every receptor here comes from a man between 50 and 69 years old who received an inactivated influenza vaccine. CDR3s include the opening cysteine and the closing phenylalanine or tryptophan. D genes are given only for firm matches. The size of a clone is reported for some rows only, either as once, few or many, or as a class for expanded clones.

j_call	v_call	cdr3_length	d_call	clone_size	cdr3_aa	cdr3_nt
TRBJ2-2	TRBV7-2	14	-	-	CASSLGTDAGELFF	TGTGCCAGCAGCTTAGGGACCGACGCCGGGGAGCTGTTTTTT
TRBJ1-1	TRBV6-5	14	-	-	CASSYGGMNTEAFF	TGTGCCAGCAGTTATGGGGGGATGAACACTGAAGCTTTCTTT
TRBJ2-4	TRBV29-1	14	TRBD1	few	CSVRQGGIKNIQYF	TGCAGCGTTCGACAGGGGGGGATCAAAAACATTCAGTACTTC
TRBJ2-2	TRBV2	17	-	-	CASSEWAGYANTGELFF	TGTGCCAGCAGTGAATGGGCAGGTTACGCGAACACCGGGGAGCTGTTTTTT
TRBJ2-5	TRBV7-9	14	-	-	CASSLSLLGETQYF	TGTGCCAGCAGCTTGAGTCTACTCGGGGAGACCCAGTACTTC
TRBJ1-1	TRBV7-9	11	-	many	CASSLDPEAFF	TGTGCCAGCAGCTTAGATCCTGAAGCTTTCTTT
TRBJ1-6	TRBV12-3/TRBV12-4	14	-	many	CASRFGNYNSPLHF	TGTGCCAGCCGATTCGGAAACTATAATTCACCCCTCCACTTT
TRBJ2-1	TRBV5-1	15	-	few	CASSTGRSSYNEQFF	TGCGCCAGCAGCACGGGACGGAGCTCCTACAATGAGCAGTTCTTC
TRBJ1-4	TRBV4-3	16	-	-	CASSQRLVATNENLFF	TGCGCCAGCAGCCAAAGGCTCGTGGCAACTAATGAAAACCTGTTTTTT
TRBJ2-4	TRBV4-1	16	-	-	CASSQEGVTAKNIQYF	TGCGCCAGCAGCCAAGAAGGGGTAACAGCCAAAAACATTCAGTACTTC
TRBJ2-2	TRBV6-2/TRBV6-3	13	-	-	CASRGSNTGELFF	TGTGCCAGCCGGGGGTCGAACACCGGGGAGCTGTTTTTT
TRBJ1-5	TRBV4-1	14	-	few	CASSQVVGSKPQHF	TGCGCCAGCAGCCAAGTGGTAGGGAGTAAGCCCCAGCATTTT
TRBJ1-2	TRBV7-9	12	-	few	CASSFGADGYTF	TGTGCCAGCAGCTTCGGCGCGGATGGCTACACCTTC
TRBJ1-1	TRBV6-5	12	-	-	CASSYMGTEAFF	TGTGCCAGCAGTTACATGGGTACTGAAGCTTTCTTT
TRBJ2-3	TRBV20-1	14	-	-	CSATPPGRGDTQYF	TGCAGTGCGACCCCCCCCGGGAGAGGAGATACGCAGTATTTT
TRBJ1-1	TRBV5-1	15	-	-	CASSLDRETGTEAFF	TGCGCCAGCAGCTTGGACAGGGAGACGGGCACTGAAGCTTTCTTT
TRBJ2-7	TRBV6-1	14	TRBD1	once	CASNPTGATYEQYF	TGTGCCAGCAACCCGACAGGGGCCACCTACGAGCAGTACTTC
TRBJ1-2	TRBV3-1	16	-	few	CASSRGTPPRGYGYTF	TGTGCCAGCAGCCGAGGGACACCCCCAAGGGGGTATGGCTACACCTTC
TRBJ1-5	TRBV20-1	13	-	few	CSARDSGGEPQHF	TGCAGTGCTAGAGATTCCGGGGGGGAGCCCCAGCATTTT
TRBJ2-3	TRBV12-3/TRBV12-4	15	-	few	CASSPGTVSTDTQYF	TGTGCCAGCAGCCCCGGGACGGTTAGCACAGATACGCAGTATTTT
TRBJ1-1	TRBV12-3/TRBV12-4	15	-	-	CASTLDRGGSTGAFF	TGTGCCAGCACCTTAGACAGAGGGGGATCCACTGGAGCTTTCTTT
TRBJ2-5	TRBV6-2/TRBV6-3	16	TRBD1	-	CASSYLQGVLEETQYF	TGTGCCAGCAGTTACTTACAGGGGGTTTTGGAAGAGACCCAGTACTTC
TRBJ1-2	TRBV7-9	16	-	-	CASSLKFRDGAAGYTF	TGTGCCAGCAGCTTAAAGTTCCGGGACGGTGCCGCCGGCTACACCTTC
TRBJ1-2	TRBV6-1	13	TRBD1	many	CASSQTRDSGYTF	TGTGCCAGCAGCCAGACCCGGGACAGTGGCTACACCTTC
TRBJ1-1	TRBV27	13	-	-	CASKILGSTLAFF	TGTGCCAGCAAAATATTAGGGTCCACCCTAGCTTTCTTT
TRBJ2-2	TRBV6-1	15	-	-	CASSSVGGNTGELFF	TGTGCCAGCAGTAGTGTCGGGGGAAACACCGGGGAGCTGTTTTTT
TRBJ2-2	TRBV5-1	17	-	-	CASSLADRVMITGELFF	TGCGCCAGCAGCTTGGCCGATAGGGTGATGATCACCGGGGAGCTGTTTTTT
TRBJ1-2	TRBV25-1	12	-	many	CASSASGYGYTF	TGTGCCAGCAGTGCCTCGGGCTATGGCTACACCTTC
TRBJ2-5	TRBV11-2	15	TRBD2	-	CASSLRYSGGPLPDF	TGTGCCAGCAGCTTAAGATATAGCGGGGGGCCTCTTCCGGACTTC
TRBJ1-1	TRBV7-9	14	-	few	CASSLSGAHTEAFF	TGTGCCAGCAGCTTGTCAGGGGCACACACTGAAGCTTTCTTT